Listed here are 18 T cell receptor beta chains from one sample, sequenced in a study of blood T cell repertoires in COVID-19. Measured with immunoSEQ multiplex PCR; TCRdb has only the in-frame clones, and not every one. Altogether approximately 250,000 clones are present, approximately 81% being singletons, with the ten largest covering around 4%. The sequenced sample was peripheral blood. These receptors were collected from a man between 60 and 70 years old with acute or convalescent COVID-19.

The CDR3 coding sequence is TGCGCCAGCAGCCAACAGAACACTGAAGCTTTCTTT. Translated, it gives CASSQQNTEAFF. The V and J genes are TRBV4-1 and TRBJ1-1, with no clear D. This CDR3 region has 12 residues. Per the germline V gene, CDR1 is MGHRA and CDR2 is YSYEKL. V lost 2 bases, J lost 1 base, and 2 bases lay in between.

The rearrangement joins TRBV4-1 to TRBJ2-3; 9 bases are shared with TRBD1. The length of the CDR3 is 16 residues. The germline V gene encodes CDR1 MGHRA and CDR2 YSYEKL. The junction had 6 bases not matched to a gene; V was cut back by 4 bases and J by 1 base. CDR3 DNA sequence: TGCGCCAGCAGCCGTCCGGGACAGGGCCGCACAGATACGCAGTATTTT. This encodes CASSRPGQGRTDTQYF.

The genes are TRBV18 and TRBJ2-1, with 10 bases lining up with TRBD2. With V trimmed by 1 base and J by 5 bases, 14 bases remained unmatched. Germline lookup yields CDR1 KGHSH and CDR2 LQKENI. CDR3 length: 19 amino acids. The DNA for the CDR3 is TGTGCCAGCTCACCACTTCCACGAAGCGGGGGGGAAACGAACAATGAGCAGTTCTTC. Its translation: CASSPLPRSGGETNNEQFF.

This clone was seen a handful of times. This chain joins TRBV7-6 and TRBJ2-7; TRBD1 aligns across 11 bases. The CDR3 has 14 residues. Germline lookup yields CDR1 SGHVS and CDR2 FNYEAQ. The ends lost 1 base at V and 6 bases at J; junction bases unmatched: 2. CDR3: CASSLGDRGVEQYF. In DNA form, the CDR3 reads TGTGCCAGCAGCTTAGGGGACAGGGGGGTCGAGCAGTACTTC.

The rearrangement links TRBV29-1 to TRBJ1-1; unclear D gene. The CDR3 runs 14 residues. Trimming cost V 6 bases and J 4 bases, with 18 bases left between them. CDR1 SQVTM and CDR2 ANQGSEA come from the germline V gene. Here the CDR3 DNA reads TGCAGCGTCCACGGACGGCTGGGAGGCACTGAAGCTTTCTTT. This codes for CSVHGRLGGTEAFF.

V is TRBV7-9 and J is TRBJ1-2; 10 bases are shared with TRBD1. The germline V gene encodes CDR1 SEHNR and CDR2 FQNEAQ (reference sequence). There are 15 residues in the CDR3. Trimming removed 5 bases from V and 4 bases from J; junction bases left unmatched: 7. The CDR3 loop is CASSPRQGALYGYTF. CDR3 DNA sequence: TGTGCCAGCAGCCCTAGACAGGGGGCCCTCTATGGCTACACCTTC.

This chain links TRBV7-2 with TRBJ2-1, with 13 bases identical to TRBD2. Germline loops: CDR1 SGHTA, CDR2 FQGNSA. V lost 4 bases and J lost 15; bases outside the gene matches: 12. The CDR3 spans 15 residues. CDR3 protein: CASSSTTSGGPLAFF. The CDR3 DNA reads as TGTGCCAGCAGCTCCACGACTAGCGGGGGGCCCCTGGCGTTCTTC.

This rearrangement joins TRBV9 to TRBJ2-1; perhaps TRBD1 as D (5 bases). V gave up 0 bases and J gave up 10 bases, with 11 bases separating them. The CDR3 runs 13 residues. From germline, CDR1 is SGDLS and CDR2 YYNGEE. CDR3 bases: TGTGCCAGCAGCGTAGCAGGGCTGCGGGAGCAGTTCTTC. It is translated as CASSVAGLREQFF.

V and J are TRBV4-3 and TRBJ2-3; TRBD2 matches 12 bases. Trimming removed 1 base from V and 6 bases from J; junction bases left unmatched: 8. Germline V gene sequence: CDR1 LGHNA, CDR2 YSLEER. The CDR3 contains 17 residues. CDR3 in DNA: TGCGCCAGCAGCCAAGGACTGGGACTAGCGGGCAAGGATACGCAGTATTTT. It is translated as CASSQGLGLAGKDTQYF.

The chain links TRBV16 to TRBJ2-1, with a possible D match to TRBD2 (6 bases). The CDR3 runs to 14 residues. Trimming shortened V by 1 base and J by 6 bases, and 10 bases separated the two germline ends. In germline, CDR1 is KGHSY, CDR2 FQNENV. CDR3 DNA sequence: TGTGCCAGCAGCCAATGGGCGGGGATCAATGAGCAGTTCTTC. It specifies CASSQWAGINEQFF.

The chain couples TRBV11-2 to TRBJ2-2, with D maybe TRBD2 (5 bases). This CDR3 contains 18 residues. V lost 2 bases and J lost 2, with 18 bases in between. Germline CDR1 is SGHAT and CDR2 is FQNNGV. CDR3 protein: CASSLRLPRLTNTGELFF. CDR3 nucleotides: TGTGCCAGCAGCTTACGACTACCCCGACTAACAAACACCGGGGAGCTGTTTTTT.

This chain connects TRBV27 to TRBJ1-1; a weak D match, TRBD1 (5 bases). Germline assignment: CDR1 MNHEY and CDR2 SMNVEV (reference sequence). This CDR3 is 14 amino acids long. With 3 bases removed from V and 4 bases from J, the gap between germline ends came to 12 bases. In nucleotides, the CDR3 is TGTGCCAGCAGTTTCGGCAGGGTTTTCACTGAAGCTTTCTTT. This encodes CASSFGRVFTEAFF.

This clone showed up just a few times. The chain carries TRBV18 and TRBJ1-2; 7 nucleotides match TRBD1. Germline V gene lookup returns CDR1 KGHSH and CDR2 LQKENI. V dropped 6 bases and J dropped 2; count of bases not matched to a gene: 6. The CDR3 covers 14 residues. DNA for the CDR3: TGTGCCAGCTCCTTGGACAGGACGAACTATGGCTACACCTTC. It codes for CASSLDRTNYGYTF.

CDR3 in amino acids: CASHWTSGNTGELFF. The CDR3 DNA follows: TGCGCCAGCCACTGGACTAGCGGGAACACCGGGGAGCTGTTTTTT. The chain combines TRBV5-1 with TRBJ2-2; 10 nucleotides line up with TRBD2. Germline V CDR1 and CDR2: SGHRS, YFSETQ. This CDR3 has 15 amino acids. V lost 7 bases, J lost 1 base, and 4 bases stayed unmatched.

J is TRBJ2-2 and V is TRBV2, with 9 bases lining up with TRBD2. The CDR3 runs 17 residues. Germline V gene sequence: CDR1 SNHLY, CDR2 FYNNEI. The V segment lost 2 bases and the J segment 1 base; nucleotides outside the gene matches: 5. The CDR3 here is CASSEFGTSKNTGELFF. The CDR3 coding sequence is TGTGCCAGCAGTGAATTTGGGACTAGCAAGAACACCGGGGAGCTGTTTTTT. The whole variable domain, remainder taken from reference TRBV2 and TRBJ2-2, is EPEVTQTPSHQVTQMGQEVILRCVPISNHLYFYWYRQILGQKVEFLVSFYNNEISEKSEIFDDQFSVERPDGSNFTLKIRSTKLEDSAMYFCASSEFGTSKNTGELFFGEGSRLTVL.

This rearrangement joins TRBV5-1 to TRBJ2-1; possibly TRBD2 for D (5 bases). The CDR3 contains 14 residues. Trimming left V 2 bases short and J 2 bases short, with 8 bases between. The V gene's germline CDR1 is SGHRS and CDR2 YFSETQ. The CDR3 nucleotides read TGCGCCAGCAGCTTACTAGAGACCTACAATGAGCAGTTCTTC. Protein product: CASSLLETYNEQFF.

This chain uses TRBV19 with TRBJ1-5, with 10 bases lining up with TRBD1. CDR1 is LNHDA, CDR2 SQIVND, per germline (reference sequence). The junction had 12 bases not matched to a gene; V was cut back by 7 bases and J by 0 bases. The CDR3 length is 18 residues. CDR3 protein: CASTGRSDRGYSNQPQHF. The DNA of the CDR3 is TGTGCCAGTACCGGACGCTCGGACAGGGGGTATAGCAATCAGCCCCAGCATTTT.

The chain uses TRBV19 and TRBJ1-3, with TRBD1 as a possible D gene (5 bases). The germline gives CDR1 LNHDA, CDR2 SQIVND (reference sequence). V was trimmed by 3 bases and J by 0 bases, leaving 9 bases between them. The CDR3 length is 15 residues. CDR3 in DNA: TGTGCCAGTAGTATCCAGGGCAGCTCTGGAAACACCATATATTTT. Its translation: CASSIQGSSGNTIYF.